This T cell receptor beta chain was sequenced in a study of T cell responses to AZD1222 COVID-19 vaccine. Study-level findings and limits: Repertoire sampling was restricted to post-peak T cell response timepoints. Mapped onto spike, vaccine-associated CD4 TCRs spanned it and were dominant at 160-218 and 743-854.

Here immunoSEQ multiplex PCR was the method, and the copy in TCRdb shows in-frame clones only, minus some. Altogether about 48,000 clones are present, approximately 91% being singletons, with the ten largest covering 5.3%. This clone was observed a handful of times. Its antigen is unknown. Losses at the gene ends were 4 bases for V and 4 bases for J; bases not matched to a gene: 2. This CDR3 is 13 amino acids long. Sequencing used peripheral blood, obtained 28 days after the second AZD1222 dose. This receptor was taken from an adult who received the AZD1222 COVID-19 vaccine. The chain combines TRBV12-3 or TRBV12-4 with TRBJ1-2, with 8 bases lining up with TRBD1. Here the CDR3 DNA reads TGTGCCAGCAGTTGGACAGGGACCTATGGCTACACCTTC. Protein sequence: CASSWTGTYGYTF.